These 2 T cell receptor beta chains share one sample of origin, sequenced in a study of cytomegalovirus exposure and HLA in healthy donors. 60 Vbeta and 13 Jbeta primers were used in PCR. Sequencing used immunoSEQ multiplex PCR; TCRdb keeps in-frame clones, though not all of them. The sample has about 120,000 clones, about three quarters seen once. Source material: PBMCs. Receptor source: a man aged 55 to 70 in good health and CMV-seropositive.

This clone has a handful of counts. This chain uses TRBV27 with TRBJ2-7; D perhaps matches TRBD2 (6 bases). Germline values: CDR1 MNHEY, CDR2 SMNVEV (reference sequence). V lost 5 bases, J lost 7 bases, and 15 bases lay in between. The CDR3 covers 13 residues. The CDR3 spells CASSVLTSGEQYF. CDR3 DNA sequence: TGTGCCAGCAGTGTTCTGACAAGCGGGGAGCAGTACTTC.

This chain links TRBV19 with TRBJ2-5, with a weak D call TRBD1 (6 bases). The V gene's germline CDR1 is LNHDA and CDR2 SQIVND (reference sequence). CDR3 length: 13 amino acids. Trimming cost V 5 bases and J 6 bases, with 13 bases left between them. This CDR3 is CASSPTGTKTQYF. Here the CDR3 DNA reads TGTGCCAGTAGTCCAACAGGGACGAAGACCCAGTACTTC.